These 20 T cell receptor beta chains originate from one sample sequenced in a study of identical twins (dated by TCRdb to the mid-2010s). The library relied on 5' RACE. The run used an Illumina HiSeq 2000. The raw public data were reprocessed by TCRdb itself: fastp quality trimming at Q25, MiXCR clonotype calling, in-frame beta chains only. For every CDR3 protein sequence, its rows merge into one entry that carries the most common genes and DNA. The sample includes approximately 890,000 distinct CDR3 sequences, with 9% to 15% observed a single time. Around 1.5% of the sample is in the top ten clones. This sample also belongs to another study, concerning yellow fever vaccine responses in identical twins.

Sequenced sample: PBMCs. Source of these receptors: a woman aged 18-29 years in good health.

The table lists this clonotype with many counts. The chain has TRBV5-1 and TRBJ2-1; 7 nucleotides line up with TRBD1. From germline, CDR1 is SGHRS and CDR2 YFSETQ. V trimming: 0 bases; J trimming: 4 bases; junction bases outside the gene matches: 4. The CDR3 sequence is 15 residues long. The CDR3 sequence is CASSLAGGRYNEQFF. The CDR3 DNA follows: TGCGCCAGCAGCTTGGCAGGGGGAAGGTACAATGAGCAGTTCTTC.

There are a few counts of this clonotype. The chain joins TRBV7-8 to TRBJ2-1, with 9 bases identical to TRBD1. Germline V gene lookup returns CDR1 SGHVS and CDR2 FQNEAQ. V lost 2 bases, J lost 8 bases, and 13 bases stayed unmatched. The CDR3 contains 17 residues. This chain's CDR3 is CASSLRPGQGINDEQFF. CDR3 nucleotides: TGTGCCAGCAGCTTAAGACCCGGACAGGGGATTAACGATGAGCAGTTCTTC.

This clonotype was picked up a small number of times. V gene TRBV2 combines with J gene TRBJ1-1, with 10 bases matching TRBD1. Germline CDR1 is SNHLY and CDR2 is FYNNEI. There are 13 residues in the CDR3. V trimming: 9 bases; J trimming: 5 bases; junction bases outside the gene matches: 6. The CDR3 DNA is TGTGCCAGAAAAGACAGGGGGCAAACTGAAGCTTTCTTT. It translates to CARKDRGQTEAFF.

This chain joins TRBV6-5 and TRBJ2-1, with D maybe TRBD1 (6 bases). The V gene's germline CDR1 is MNHEY and CDR2 SVGAGI. With 8 bases removed from V and 0 bases from J, the gap between germline ends came to 14 bases. The CDR3 runs to 15 residues. The DNA of the CDR3 is TGTGCCAGCGTTGGACAGTCCCTCTCCTACAATGAGCAGTTCTTC. This gives the protein CASVGQSLSYNEQFF.

This sequence joins TRBV4-1 and TRBJ2-7; 8 bases map to TRBD2. The germline CDR1 and CDR2 sequences are MGHRA and YSYEKL. CDR3 length: 15 amino acids. With 1 base clipped from V and 0 bases from J, the junction kept 2 bases outside the gene matches. The CDR3 is CASSQGTSSSYEQYV. The CDR3 bases are TGCGCCAGCAGCCAAGGGACTAGCAGCTCCTACGAGCAGTACGTC.

This clonotype was seen a handful of times. The CDR3 sequence is CASSDREASRGAPQYV. The CDR3 region has the DNA TGTGCCAGCAGTGACCGAGAAGCGAGTCGGGGGGCCCCTCAGTACGTC. J is TRBJ2-7 and V is TRBV6-1, with a tentative D call TRBD2 (7 bases). The CDR3 contains 16 residues. Per germline, CDR1 MNHNS and CDR2 SASEGT. Trimming shortened V by 3 bases and J by 10 bases, and 25 bases separated the two germline ends.

V gene TRBV10-3 combines with J gene TRBJ2-5; D not resolved. The CDR3 consists of 15 residues. Germline CDR1 is ENHRY and CDR2 is SYGVKD. V was clipped by 4 bases and J by 2 bases, with 14 bases between them. The CDR3 is CAISVGMGEQETQYF. The CDR3 bases are TGTGCCATCAGTGTCGGAATGGGCGAGCAAGAGACCCAGTACTTC.

The chain is built from TRBV11-2 and TRBJ2-1; weak D call: TRBD1 (6 bases). V dropped 6 bases and J dropped 1 base, with 13 bases sitting between them. CDR1 and CDR2 from the germline V gene are SGHAT and FQNNGV. CDR3 length: 15 amino acids. In DNA, the CDR3 is TGTGCCAGCAGATTAAGGACAGCTTCCTACAATGAGCAGTTCTTC. Amino acids: CASRLRTASYNEQFF.

This clonotype was seen a handful of times. The chain uses TRBV20-1 and TRBJ2-7; 8 bases fit TRBD2. The J segment lost 7 bases and the V segment lost 3 bases, leaving 17 bases of the junction unmatched. Germline V gives CDR1 DFQATT, CDR2 SNEGSKA (reference sequence). This CDR3 region has 16 residues. CDR3 sequence (DNA): TGCAGTGCTAGTCGTCTTTGGATGGGACTAGACGGTGAGCAGTACTTC. Encoded protein: CSASRLWMGLDGEQYF.

This chain links TRBV5-1 with TRBJ2-4, with D perhaps matching TRBD1 (6 bases). Germline CDR1 reads SGHRS; CDR2 reads YFSETQ. The CDR3 is made up of 17 amino acids. V shed 0 bases and J shed 6 bases, with 19 bases lying between them. In DNA form, the CDR3 reads TGCGCCAGCAGCTTGGGTTCTGGGGGCCTGGTGACAAACATTCAGTACTTC. Its translation is CASSLGSGGLVTNIQYF.

There are a few counts of this clonotype. V usage is TRBV27 and J usage is TRBJ2-7; 10 bases are a match to TRBD1. In germline, CDR1 is MNHEY, CDR2 SMNVEV (reference sequence). V was pared by 5 bases and J by 0 bases, with 10 bases of the junction left unmatched. The CDR3 has 17 residues. Here the CDR3 reads CASSPTRGQGYSYEQYF. The CDR3 DNA is TGTGCCAGCAGTCCAACCCGGGGACAGGGGTACTCCTACGAGCAGTACTTC.

This clonotype was detected only a few times. The chain combines TRBV24-1 with TRBJ1-5; D is ambiguous. Germline loops: CDR1 KGHDR, CDR2 SFDVKD. Trimming cost V 4 bases and J 2 bases, with 8 bases left between them. The CDR3 contains 14 residues. The CDR3 coding sequence is TGTGCCACCAGTGAAGGGATTGGCAATCAGCCCCAGCATTTT. Translating it yields CATSEGIGNQPQHF.

J is TRBJ2-7 and V is TRBV6-2 or TRBV6-3, with 11 positions matching TRBD1. CDR1 and CDR2 (germline): MNHEY, SVGEGT. V trimming: 4 bases; J trimming: 3 bases; junction bases outside the gene matches: 5. The CDR3 has 15 residues. The CDR3 nucleotides read TGTGCCAGCAGTTCGGGAGGGACAGGGGGCTACGAGCAGTACGTC. Translation: CASSSGGTGGYEQYV.

This clonotype was observed a few times. The J gene is TRBJ2-7, the V gene TRBV12-3 or TRBV12-4; 7 bases are shared with TRBD1. The V segment lost 5 bases and the J segment 3 bases; nucleotides outside the gene matches: 10. There are 15 residues in the CDR3. The CDR3 nucleotides are TGTGCCAGCAGTCCCAAGACAGGGTTTAGCTACGAGCAGTACTTC. Protein product: CASSPKTGFSYEQYF.

CDR3 amino acids: CASSVATRGRDEQFF. CDR3 sequence (DNA): TGTGCCAGCAGCGTAGCTACAAGGGGGAGGGATGAGCAGTTCTTC. The chain joins TRBV9 to TRBJ2-1, with D maybe TRBD2 (7 bases). The CDR3 runs to 15 residues. Trimming left V 0 bases short and J 8 bases short, with 15 bases between. The germline CDR1 and CDR2 sequences are SGDLS and YYNGEE.

The chain has TRBV4-1 and TRBJ2-5, with 9 bases aligning to TRBD2. The V and J ends lost 1 base and 0 bases, in that order; junction bases with no gene match: 3. CDR3 length: 16 amino acids. Germline V gene sequence: CDR1 MGHRA, CDR2 YSYEKL. The CDR3: CASSQGLAGNQETQYF. CDR3 DNA sequence: TGCGCCAGCAGCCAAGGGCTAGCGGGAAACCAAGAGACCCAGTACTTC.

This clonotype has just a few counts. This chain uses TRBV19 with TRBJ2-7; D gene uncertain. Germline assignment: CDR1 LNHDA and CDR2 SQIVND (reference sequence). Trimming took off 5 bases at V and 2 bases at J, with 10 bases between the two ends. This CDR3 spans 13 amino acids. The DNA for the CDR3 is TGTGCCAGTAGTCGGGTCGGAACCTACGAGCAGTACTTC. Translation: CASSRVGTYEQYF.

The gene calls are TRBV28 and TRBJ2-7; 7 bases match TRBD1. V lost 10 bases to trimming and J lost 2 bases; unmatched junction nucleotides: 8. The germline CDR1 and CDR2 sequences are MDHEN and SYDVKM. CDR3 length equals 13 residues. The CDR3 protein is CATVTGDAYEQYF. CDR3 coding DNA: TGTGCCACCGTAACAGGGGACGCCTACGAGCAGTACTTC. Drawing the rest from reference TRBV28 and TRBJ2-7, the complete variable domain is DVKVTQSSRYLVKRTGEKVFLECVQDMDHENMFWYRQDPGLGLRLIYFSYDVKMKEKGDIPEGYSVSREKKERFSLILESASTNQTSMYLCATVTGDAYEQYFGPGTRLTVT.

V and J are TRBV2 and TRBJ2-2; D gene uncertain. Trimming removed 6 bases from V and 0 bases from J, with 8 bases in between. Per germline, CDR1 SNHLY and CDR2 FYNNEI. The CDR3 extends over 14 amino acids. In nucleotides, the CDR3 is TGTGCCAGCAGGAACGGCCCGAACACCGGGGAGCTGTTTTTT. As protein: CASRNGPNTGELFF.

CDR3 region: CATSSAGQASYEQYF. The CDR3 DNA reads as TGTGCCACCAGCTCGGCTGGACAGGCTTCCTACGAGCAGTACTTC. This sequence joins TRBV24-1 and TRBJ2-7; 7 bases agree with TRBD1. The CDR3 has 15 amino acids. V trimming: 7 bases; J trimming: 1 base; junction bases outside the gene matches: 9. In germline, CDR1 is KGHDR, CDR2 SFDVKD.